This TCR beta chain was captured by sequencing in a study of patients and donors after allogeneic stem cell transplantation. TCRdb recomputed calls from the RT-PCR reads with MiXCR, one row per CDR3 protein. The sample has about 960,000 distinct CDR3 sequences, 15% to 20% seen once. A few counts support this clonotype. With 3 bases clipped from V and 6 bases from J, the junction kept 5 bases outside the gene matches. This CDR3 is 14 amino acids long. Germline values: CDR1 SGHVS, CDR2 FQNEAQ. The TCR sequence derives from a human donor who was either an allogeneic HSCT recipient or a stem cell or donor lymphocyte infusion donor (not recorded which). It is not recorded whose cells these are; they may come from a transplant donor. The V and J genes are TRBV7-8 and TRBJ2-1; TRBD1 matches 7 bases. The specimen was blood, either unsorted or a sorted T cell fraction (not recorded which). As DNA, the CDR3 is TGTGCCAGCAGCTTGGGACAGCTAGCCAATGAGCAGTTCTTC. This gives the protein CASSLGQLANEQFF.